This passage covers 8 T cell receptor beta chains from one sample sequenced in a study of blood T cell repertoires in COVID-19. TCRdb's copy holds only in-frame clones and misses some; the assay was immunoSEQ multiplex PCR. This table holds about 180,000 clones, approximately 85% found once. The sequenced sample consisted of PBMCs or T cells enriched from blood (not recorded which). These receptors all come from a man aged 35-49 years who had recovered from COVID-19.

The rearrangement joins TRBV28 to TRBJ2-1; weak D call: TRBD2 (6 bases). The germline CDR1 and CDR2 sequences are MDHEN and SYDVKM. The CDR3 length is 16 residues. Trimming cost V 6 bases and J 0 bases, with 15 bases left between them. This CDR3 reads CASSSAGPSSYNEQFF. The CDR3, as DNA: TGTGCCAGCAGCTCAGCGGGCCCCAGCTCCTACAATGAGCAGTTCTTC.

J is TRBJ1-2 and V is TRBV30; D remains unclear. Looked up from germline, CDR1 is GTSNPN and CDR2 is SVGIG (reference sequence). CDR3 size: 13 residues. V lost 3 bases and J lost 7, with 15 bases in between. Here the CDR3 DNA reads TGTGCCTGGAGGCCTCAGGTTATAGGTGGCTACACCTTC. Translated: CAWRPQVIGGYTF.

The sample holds a few counts of this clone. The gene calls are TRBV30 and TRBJ2-5; D is unresolved. V dropped 1 base and J dropped 7 bases, with 7 bases sitting between them. The CDR3 totals 11 residues. Germline CDR1 and CDR2: GTSNPN and SVGIG (reference sequence). CDR3 amino acids: CAWSAVGTQYF. The CDR3 DNA reads TGTGCCTGGAGTGCCGTCGGGACCCAGTACTTC.

The CDR3 loop reads CASKEGTNYGYTF. The CDR3 DNA sequence: TGTGCCAGTAAGGAGGGGACTAACTATGGCTACACCTTC. The chain links TRBV19 to TRBJ1-2; the D gene is possibly TRBD1 (5 bases). Germline assignment: CDR1 LNHDA and CDR2 SQIVND (reference sequence). The CDR3 sequence is 13 residues long. Trimming pared 7 bases from V and 0 bases from J, leaving 9 bases between.

The CDR3 spells CAWSVDRGNSPLHF. The CDR3 DNA reads TGTGCCTGGAGCGTCGACAGGGGAAATTCACCCCTCCACTTT. The rearrangement joins TRBV30 to TRBJ1-6; 8 bases match TRBD1. V lost 3 bases, J lost 7 bases, and 5 bases stayed unmatched. The V gene's germline CDR1 is GTSNPN and CDR2 SVGIG (reference sequence). This CDR3 spans 14 amino acids.

The chain couples TRBV2 to TRBJ1-1, with D unresolved. CDR1 is SNHLY and CDR2 is FYNNEI in the germline V gene. The CDR3 has 12 residues. Trimming pared 8 bases from V and 0 bases from J, leaving 7 bases between. The CDR3: CASFSMNTEAFF. DNA for the CDR3: TGTGCCAGCTTCTCTATGAACACTGAAGCTTTCTTT.

This sequence joins TRBV19 and TRBJ1-5, with D perhaps matching TRBD1 (6 bases). The V end was cut by 6 bases, the J end by 4 bases, with 10 bases between. The germline V gene encodes CDR1 LNHDA and CDR2 SQIVND (reference sequence). The CDR3 totals 13 residues. CDR3: CASSQGSNQPQHF. CDR3 nucleotide sequence: TGTGCCAGTAGCCAGGGGAGTAATCAGCCCCAGCATTTT.

V is TRBV28 and J is TRBJ1-4; D gene uncertain. From germline, CDR1 is MDHEN and CDR2 SYDVKM. This CDR3 contains 13 residues. The V gene lost 5 bases and the J gene lost 13 bases, with 17 bases spanning the gap. CDR3 protein: CASSRPAWRALFF. The CDR3 DNA follows: TGTGCCAGCAGTCGCCCCGCGTGGAGGGCACTGTTTTTT.